The 19 T cell receptor beta chains in this list originate from one sample, sequenced in a study of response to subunit inactivated influenza vaccine. TCRdb reprocessed the RT-PCR reads via MiXCR and lists one record per CDR3 protein. The repertoire holds 170,000 or so distinct CDR3 sequences, with roughly 10% as singletons. The sequenced sample was CD8+ T cells sorted from PBMCs, obtained approximately 25 months after vaccination. These receptors were collected from a man aged 50 to 69 who received an inactivated influenza vaccine.

V and J are TRBV27 and TRBJ2-2; TRBD2 agrees at 15 bases. The CDR3 is 24 residues long. Losses at the gene ends were 3 bases for V and 0 bases for J; bases not matched to a gene: 20. Per the germline V gene, CDR1 is MNHEY and CDR2 is SMNVEV (reference sequence). The CDR3 loop is CASSFPQERLPGLAGGPNTGELFF. In nucleotides, the CDR3 is TGTGCCAGCAGTTTCCCTCAGGAAAGACTTCCGGGACTAGCGGGAGGCCCGAACACCGGGGAGCTGTTTTTT.

V usage is TRBV12-3 or TRBV12-4 and J usage is TRBJ2-1, with 9 bases that match TRBD1. The trim removed 6 bases at V and 5 bases at J, leaving 8 bases unmatched. CDR3 length: 15 amino acids. In DNA form, the CDR3 reads TGTGCCAGCAGCCTGGACAGGGGAATCCACAATGAGCAGTTCTTC. Encoded protein: CASSLDRGIHNEQFF.

V is TRBV19 and J is TRBJ2-7, with D unclear. CDR3 length: 17 residues. In germline, CDR1 is LNHDA, CDR2 SQIVND (reference sequence). V was clipped by 3 bases and J by 6 bases, with 24 bases between them. The CDR3 here is CASSIIGITRGPAEQYF. CDR3 coding DNA: TGTGCCAGTAGTATTATAGGAATCACCCGCGGACCGGCCGAGCAGTACTTC.

This clonotype was observed a few times. This chain connects TRBV27 to TRBJ2-4, with 9 bases fitting TRBD1. The V gene end was trimmed by 5 bases and the J gene end by 2 bases; junction bases not matched to a gene: 7. Germline V gene data show CDR1 as MNHEY and CDR2 as SMNVEV (reference sequence). The CDR3 totals 16 residues. The CDR3 DNA reads TGTGCCAGCAGTACGCTGGACAGGGGATCCAAAAACATTCAGTACTTC. It translates to CASSTLDRGSKNIQYF.

There are many counts of this clonotype. The chain carries TRBV4-3 and TRBJ1-1; a weak D match, TRBD1 (5 bases). The length of the CDR3 is 14 residues. The ends were cut back, 1 base at V and 4 bases at J, with 10 bases in the middle. Germline-derived CDR1 and CDR2 are LGHNA and YSLEER. The CDR3 nucleotides are TGCGCCAGCAGCCAAGTGAGGGGTAGCACTGAAGCTTTCTTT. Protein: CASSQVRGSTEAFF.

In its sample, this clonotype was seen a few times. The rearrangement links TRBV20-1 to TRBJ2-1, with 11 bases aligning to TRBD2. The V segment lost 0 bases and the J segment 6 bases; nucleotides outside the gene matches: 4. Germline values: CDR1 DFQATT, CDR2 SNEGSKA (reference sequence). The CDR3 has 15 amino acids. CDR3 sequence: CSARDGGLAGNEQFF. The DNA for the CDR3 is TGCAGTGCTAGAGATGGAGGACTAGCGGGCAATGAGCAGTTCTTC.

Only a few counts were recorded for this clonotype. This rearrangement joins TRBV2 to TRBJ1-5, with 9 bases matching TRBD1. V lost 4 bases and J lost 4; bases outside the gene matches: 5. Per the germline V gene, CDR1 is SNHLY and CDR2 is FYNNEI. The CDR3 consists of 15 residues. The CDR3 DNA reads as TGTGCCAGCAGTGGGGGACAGGGTCCTAATCAGCCCCAGCATTTT. Encoded protein: CASSGGQGPNQPQHF.

The sample holds a few counts of this clonotype. J is TRBJ2-7 and V is TRBV15; no definite D call. CDR1 is LNHNV and CDR2 is YYDKDF in the germline V gene (reference sequence). This CDR3 has 13 residues. Deletions cut 5 bases from V and 1 base from J, with 9 bases between. CDR3 loop: CATSPLVSYEQYF. CDR3 DNA sequence: TGTGCCACCAGCCCACTGGTGTCCTACGAGCAGTACTTC.

Many counts were recorded for this clonotype. The CDR3 spells CSARDRNYEQYF. CDR3 bases: TGCAGTGCAAGGGACAGGAACTACGAGCAGTACTTC. The chain combines TRBV20-1 with TRBJ2-7, with TRBD1 matching over 8 bases. The CDR3 contains 12 residues. Germline V gives CDR1 DFQATT, CDR2 SNEGSKA (reference sequence). J lost 3 bases, V lost 6 bases, and 4 bases had no gene match.

Written as DNA, the CDR3 is TGTGCCAGCAGCAGGGGGCCCCACGAGCAGTACTTC. Its translation: CASSRGPHEQYF. The chain combines TRBV6-5 with TRBJ2-7; TRBD1 aligns across 8 bases. With V trimmed by 6 bases and J by 5 bases, 3 bases remained unmatched. In germline, CDR1 is MNHEY, CDR2 SVGAGI. This CDR3 spans 12 amino acids.

This clonotype was recorded at least ten times. The chain employs TRBV4-3 and TRBJ2-1; D is possibly TRBD2 (5 bases). Germline lookup yields CDR1 LGHNA and CDR2 YSLEER. Trimming removed 0 bases at V and 9 bases at J, with 18 bases between. This CDR3 region has 16 residues. The CDR3 here is CASSQDPLPGMGEQFF. DNA for the CDR3: TGCGCCAGCAGCCAAGACCCTCTCCCGGGAATGGGTGAGCAGTTCTTC.

V gene TRBV4-2 combines with J gene TRBJ1-5; D not certain. V lost 0 bases and J lost 4, with 7 bases in between. This CDR3 comprises 14 residues. CDR1 and CDR2 from the germline V gene are LGHNA and YNFKEQ. CDR3 in amino acids: CASSQDEANQPQHF. The DNA of the CDR3 is TGTGCCAGCAGCCAAGATGAGGCTAATCAGCCCCAGCATTTT.

The J gene is TRBJ2-3, the V gene TRBV3-1; 7 bases align to TRBD1. Germline V gene data show CDR1 as LGHDT and CDR2 as YNNKEL (reference sequence). J lost 2 bases, V lost 4 bases, and 6 bases had no gene match. The CDR3 loop spans 15 amino acids. The CDR3 sequence: CASSRRQGYTDTQYF. DNA for the CDR3: TGTGCCAGCAGCCGGAGACAGGGTTACACAGATACGCAGTATTTT.

The V call is TRBV9, the J call TRBJ2-5; the match to TRBD2 covers 11 bases. This CDR3 comprises 16 residues. J lost 7 bases, V lost 0 bases, and 8 bases had no gene match. CDR1 and CDR2 from the germline V gene are SGDLS and YYNGEE. CDR3: CASSVELAGVFGTQYF. The CDR3 DNA sequence: TGTGCCAGCAGCGTAGAACTAGCGGGGGTATTTGGGACCCAGTACTTC. The full variable domain, in which reference TRBV9 and TRBJ2-5 provide the parts outside the CDR3, is DSGVTQTPKHLITATGQRVTLRCSPRSGDLSVYWYQQSLDQGLQFLIQYYNGEERAKGNILERFSAQQFPDLHSELNLSSLELGDSALYFCASSVELAGVFGTQYFGPGTRLLVL.

V gene TRBV29-1 combines with J gene TRBJ2-1; 9 bases align to TRBD2. The CDR3 length is 13 residues. Trimming took 6 bases from V and 7 from J; bases not matched to a gene: 7. Germline-derived CDR1 and CDR2 are SQVTM and ANQGSEA. CDR3 nucleotide sequence: TGCAGCGTGGCGGGAGGGCCTAGGAATGAGCAGTTCTTC. As protein: CSVAGGPRNEQFF.

This chain connects TRBV2 to TRBJ2-7; 13 bases are a match to TRBD2. J lost 4 bases, V lost 1 base, and 13 bases had no gene match. Germline assignment: CDR1 SNHLY and CDR2 FYNNEI. The CDR3 sequence is 19 residues long. CDR3 loop: CASSEDPGLAGTSEYEQYF. In DNA, the CDR3 is TGTGCCAGCAGTGAAGATCCGGGACTAGCGGGAACATCGGAGTACGAGCAGTACTTC.

The table lists this clonotype with a few counts. The rearrangement links TRBV29-1 to TRBJ1-2; no definite D call. The CDR3 extends over 14 amino acids. V was pared by 6 bases and J by 7 bases, with 21 bases between. The germline CDR1 and CDR2 sequences are SQVTM and ANQGSEA. The CDR3 DNA is TGCAGCGTCCTCCTAACGGATGGCGTTCCTGGCTACACCTTC. This codes for CSVLLTDGVPGYTF.

The chain carries TRBV29-1 and TRBJ1-2, with a possible D match to TRBD1 (5 bases). CDR1 and CDR2 (germline): SQVTM, ANQGSEA. V dropped 6 bases and J dropped 4 bases, with 15 bases sitting between them. The CDR3 extends over 13 amino acids. In nucleotides, the CDR3 is TGCAGCGTGACGGGGGATAATGGCTATGGCTACACCTTC. Its protein product is CSVTGDNGYGYTF.

In this sample, this clonotype turned up a few times. The chain links TRBV27 to TRBJ1-6; 10 bases line up with TRBD1. The germline gives CDR1 MNHEY, CDR2 SMNVEV (reference sequence). This CDR3 region has 14 residues. V gave up 4 bases and J gave up 10 bases; unmatched junction bases: 4. The CDR3 loop reads CASSYGTGVSPLHF. In nucleotides, the CDR3 is TGTGCCAGCAGTTATGGGACAGGGGTATCACCCCTCCACTTT.